This T cell receptor (beta chain) originates from a study of regulatory T cells in long-lasting Graves disease. Points from the study as a whole: Sharing of public clonotypes was greater in persistent patients (under 3,000) than in new patients (more than 900). What was studied was peripheral blood only, and not thyroid tissue.

According to the study, TCR beta libraries were built with iRepertoire HTBI primers and CDR3-region Arm-PCR. TCRdb reprocessed the multiplex PCR reads via MiXCR and lists one record per CDR3 protein. The sample lists roughly 450,000 distinct CDR3 sequences, around a quarter occurring once. The germline CDR1 and CDR2 sequences are MDHEN and SYDVKM. Deletions cut 4 bases from V and 3 bases from J, with 4 bases between. The CDR3 length is 11 residues. This clonotype was counted at least ten times. Its matching antigen is unknown. Time point specified: persistent/refractory GD, antithyroid drugs over 5 years with positive TRAb. Following extraction of RNA from PBMCs, that RNA was used to make the TCR library. The patients included were those that came from an endocrinology department in Xi'an, China.

The chain carries TRBV28 and TRBJ2-7; D call uncertain. Sequenced material: peripheral blood mononuclear cells (PBMCs), taken when the disease was refractory, from a patient treated with antithyroid drugs. This TCR came from a female donor with Graves disease. The CDR3 coding sequence is TGTGCCAGCAGTTCCCACTACGAGCAGTACTTC. This gives the protein CASSSHYEQYF. The variable domain in full, with the rest retrieved from reference TRBV28 and TRBJ2-7, is DVKVTQSSRYLVKRTGEKVFLECVQDMDHENMFWYRQDPGLGLRLIYFSYDVKMKEKGDIPEGYSVSREKKERFSLILESASTNQTSMYLCASSSHYEQYFGPGTRLTVT.